This T cell receptor (beta chain) was found in a study of blood T cell repertoires in COVID-19. Study-level information: T cells, B-cell-depleted T cells, or PBMCs supplied cDNA or gDNA.

The CDR3 runs 15 residues. V shed 3 bases and J shed 6 bases, with 14 bases lying between them. The data were produced by immunoSEQ multiplex PCR, yet TCRdb's version contains in-frame clones alone and is incomplete. This sample carries some 250,000 clones, more than 80% of them seen once, and the ten largest clones take 6.5% to 9%. Sequenced input: peripheral blood. This TCR was sampled from a woman at least 80 years old with COVID-19, enrolled during active disease. The chain carries TRBV6-7 and TRBJ2-2, with D possibly TRBD2 on 5 matching bases. TRBV6-7 is annotated as an ORF whose role is uncertain. CDR3 loop: CASSYIGDGAGELFF. The DNA for the CDR3 is TGTGCCAGCAGTTATATCGGGGATGGAGCCGGGGAGCTGTTTTTT.